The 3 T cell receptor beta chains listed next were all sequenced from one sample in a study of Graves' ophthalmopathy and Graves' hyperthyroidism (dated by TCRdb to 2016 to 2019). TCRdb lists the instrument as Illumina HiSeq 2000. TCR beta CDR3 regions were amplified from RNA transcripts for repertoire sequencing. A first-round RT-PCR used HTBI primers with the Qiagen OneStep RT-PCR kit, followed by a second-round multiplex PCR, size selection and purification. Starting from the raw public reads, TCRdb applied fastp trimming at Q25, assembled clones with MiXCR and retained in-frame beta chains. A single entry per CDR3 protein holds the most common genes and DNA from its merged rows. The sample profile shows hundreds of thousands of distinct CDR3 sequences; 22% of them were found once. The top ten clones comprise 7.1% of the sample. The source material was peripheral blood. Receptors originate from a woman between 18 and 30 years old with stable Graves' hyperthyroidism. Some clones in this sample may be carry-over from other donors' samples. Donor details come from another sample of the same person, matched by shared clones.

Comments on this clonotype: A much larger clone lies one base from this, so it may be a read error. CDR3: CSAGDRGEFYEQYF. CDR3 DNA sequence: TGCAGTGCTGGGGACAGGGGGGAGTTCTACGAGCAGTACTTC. The V gene is TRBV20-1, the J gene TRBJ2-7; 11 positions match TRBD1. Losses at the gene ends were 5 bases for V and 3 bases for J; bases not matched to a gene: 6. The CDR3 runs 14 residues. Per germline, CDR1 DFQATT and CDR2 SNEGSKA (reference sequence).

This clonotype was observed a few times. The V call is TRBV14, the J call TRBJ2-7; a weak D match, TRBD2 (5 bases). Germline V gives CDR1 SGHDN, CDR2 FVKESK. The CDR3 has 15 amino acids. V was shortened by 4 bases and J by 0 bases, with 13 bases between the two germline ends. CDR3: CASSLKHGLSYEQYF. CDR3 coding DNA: TGTGCCAGCAGCCTTAAACATGGACTCTCCTACGAGCAGTACTTC.

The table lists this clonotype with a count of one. Written as DNA, the CDR3 is TGCGCCAGCAGCAACGGTTACAAAACGGGACACAGCCCTTACTATGGCTACACCTTC. Translated, it gives CASSNGYKTGHSPYYGYTF. This chain links TRBV5-1 with TRBJ1-2; maybe TRBD1 (6 bases). Germline CDR1 and CDR2: SGHRS and YFSETQ. V was cut by 4 bases and J by 3 bases, with 28 bases left in between. The CDR3 covers 19 residues. The full variable domain, in which reference TRBV5-1 and TRBJ1-2 provide the parts outside the CDR3, is KAGVTQTPRYLIKTRGQQVTLSCSPISGHRSVSWYQQTPGQGLQFLFEYFSETQRNKGNFPGRFSGRQFSNSRSEMNVSTLELGDSALYLCASSNGYKTGHSPYYGYTFGSGTRLTVV.